This T cell receptor beta chain was retrieved from a study of blood T cells in healthy people across ages. The overall study: T cells yielded about one barcoded beta molecule per two cells through template switching.

This CDR3 contains 14 residues. Germline assignment: CDR1 SGDLS and CDR2 YYNGEE. Primed by a sample-barcoded 5' primer and a J-beta primer mix, a second PCR proceeded for 7 to 11 cycles. The yield of each sample was at least 3 million CDR3-containing paired-end reads. TCRdb re-analysed the 5' RACE reads in MiXCR, keeping a single row per CDR3 protein. The sample shows 800,000 or so distinct CDR3 sequences, about 46% of them seen only once. The sequence was obtained from an older man in good health. J is TRBJ2-7 and V is TRBV9; D uncertain. The J call may not be correct, given that the DNA end is closer to TRBJ2-5. What was sequenced was blood. The CDR3 reads CASSVGGESGTQYF. For the CDR3, the DNA is TGTGCCAGCAGCGTAGGTGGAGAGTCAGGGACCCAGTACTTC.